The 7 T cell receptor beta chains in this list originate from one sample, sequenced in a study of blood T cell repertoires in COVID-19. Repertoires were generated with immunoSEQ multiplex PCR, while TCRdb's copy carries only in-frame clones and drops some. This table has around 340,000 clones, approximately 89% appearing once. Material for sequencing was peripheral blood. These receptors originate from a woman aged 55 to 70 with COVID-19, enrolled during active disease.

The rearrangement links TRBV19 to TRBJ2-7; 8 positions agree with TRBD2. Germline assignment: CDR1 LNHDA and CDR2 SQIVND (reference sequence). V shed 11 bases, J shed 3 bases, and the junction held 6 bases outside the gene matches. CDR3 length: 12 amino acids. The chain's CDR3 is CARGGALYEQYF. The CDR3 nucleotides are TGTGCCCGGGGGGGGGCCCTCTACGAGCAGTACTTC.

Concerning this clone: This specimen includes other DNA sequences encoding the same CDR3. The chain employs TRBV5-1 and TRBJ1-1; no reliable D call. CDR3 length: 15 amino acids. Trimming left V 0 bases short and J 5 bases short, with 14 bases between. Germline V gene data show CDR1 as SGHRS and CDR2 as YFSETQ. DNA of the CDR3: TGCGCCAGCAGCTTGGCCGGGCAAGCGGGGACTGAAGCTTTCTTT. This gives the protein CASSLAGQAGTEAFF.

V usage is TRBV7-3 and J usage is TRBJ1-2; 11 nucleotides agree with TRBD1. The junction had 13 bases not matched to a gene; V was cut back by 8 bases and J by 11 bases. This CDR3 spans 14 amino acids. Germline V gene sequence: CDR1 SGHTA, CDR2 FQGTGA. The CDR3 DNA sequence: TGTGCCAGCTCCCCTGGGACAGGGGGAGAAAGATACACCTTC. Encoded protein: CASSPGTGGERYTF. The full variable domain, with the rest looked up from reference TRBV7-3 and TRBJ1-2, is GAGVSQTPSNKVTEKGKYVELRCDPISGHTALYWYRQSLGQGPEFLIYFQGTGAADDSGLPNDRFFAVRPEGSVSTLKIQRTERGDSAVYLCASSPGTGGERYTFGSGTRLTVV.

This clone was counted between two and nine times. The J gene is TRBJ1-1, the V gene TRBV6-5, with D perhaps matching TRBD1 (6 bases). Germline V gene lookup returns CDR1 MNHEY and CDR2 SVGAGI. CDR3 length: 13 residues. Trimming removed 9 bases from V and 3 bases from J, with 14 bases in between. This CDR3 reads CASKWGGDTEAFF. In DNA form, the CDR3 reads TGTGCCAGTAAGTGGGGGGGCGACACTGAAGCTTTCTTT.

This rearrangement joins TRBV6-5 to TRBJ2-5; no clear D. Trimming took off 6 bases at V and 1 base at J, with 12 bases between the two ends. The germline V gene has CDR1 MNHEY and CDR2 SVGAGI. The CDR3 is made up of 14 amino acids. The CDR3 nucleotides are TGTGCCAGCAGAATAGACGGCGGCCAAGAGACCCAGTACTTC. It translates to CASRIDGGQETQYF.

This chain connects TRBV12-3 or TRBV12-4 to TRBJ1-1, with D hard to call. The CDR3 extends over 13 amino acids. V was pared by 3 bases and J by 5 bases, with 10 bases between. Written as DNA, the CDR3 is TGTGCCAGCAGTTTCGACCCGAGGACTGAAGCTTTCTTT. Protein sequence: CASSFDPRTEAFF.

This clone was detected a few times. CDR3 amino acids: CASSPSGTPNSPLHF. In DNA form, the CDR3 reads TGTGCCAGCAGCCCCTCCGGGACACCCAATTCACCCCTCCACTTT. The J gene is TRBJ1-6, the V gene TRBV7-3, with TRBD1 as a possible D gene (6 bases). The CDR3 is 15 amino acids. V was trimmed by 5 bases and J by 7 bases, leaving 15 bases between them. Germline assignment: CDR1 SGHTA and CDR2 FQGTGA. Full variable domain (outside the CDR3, taken from reference TRBV7-3 and TRBJ1-6): GAGVSQTPSNKVTEKGKYVELRCDPISGHTALYWYRQSLGQGPEFLIYFQGTGAADDSGLPNDRFFAVRPEGSVSTLKIQRTERGDSAVYLCASSPSGTPNSPLHFGNGTRLTVT.